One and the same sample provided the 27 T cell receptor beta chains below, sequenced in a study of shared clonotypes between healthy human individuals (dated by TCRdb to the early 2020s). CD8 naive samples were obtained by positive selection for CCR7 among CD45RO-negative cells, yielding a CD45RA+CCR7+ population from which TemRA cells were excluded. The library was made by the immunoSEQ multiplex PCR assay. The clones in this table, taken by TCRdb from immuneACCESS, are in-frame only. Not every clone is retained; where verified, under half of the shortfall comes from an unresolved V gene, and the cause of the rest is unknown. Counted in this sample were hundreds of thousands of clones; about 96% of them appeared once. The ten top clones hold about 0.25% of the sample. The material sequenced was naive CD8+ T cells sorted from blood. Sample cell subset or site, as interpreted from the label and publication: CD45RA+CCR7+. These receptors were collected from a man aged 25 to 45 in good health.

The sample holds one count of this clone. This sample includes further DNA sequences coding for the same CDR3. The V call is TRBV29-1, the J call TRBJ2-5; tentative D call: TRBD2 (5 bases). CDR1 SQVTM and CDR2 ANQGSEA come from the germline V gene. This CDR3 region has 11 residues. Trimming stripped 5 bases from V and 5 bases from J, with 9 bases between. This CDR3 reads CSVPRGETQYF. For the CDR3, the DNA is TGCAGCGTTCCTAGAGGGGAGACCCAGTACTTC.

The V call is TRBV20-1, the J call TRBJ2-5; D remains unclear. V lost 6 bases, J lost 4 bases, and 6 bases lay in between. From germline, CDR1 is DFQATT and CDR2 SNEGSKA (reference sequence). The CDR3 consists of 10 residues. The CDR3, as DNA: TGCAGTGCCGAAAGAGAGACCCAGTACTTC. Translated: CSAERETQYF.

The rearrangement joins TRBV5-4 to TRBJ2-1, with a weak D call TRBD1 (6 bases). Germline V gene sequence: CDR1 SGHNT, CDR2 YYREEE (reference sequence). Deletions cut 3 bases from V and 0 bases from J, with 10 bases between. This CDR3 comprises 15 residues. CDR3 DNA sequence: TGTGCCAGCAGCTATACAGGGAGCTCCTACAATGAGCAGTTCTTC. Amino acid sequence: CASSYTGSSYNEQFF.

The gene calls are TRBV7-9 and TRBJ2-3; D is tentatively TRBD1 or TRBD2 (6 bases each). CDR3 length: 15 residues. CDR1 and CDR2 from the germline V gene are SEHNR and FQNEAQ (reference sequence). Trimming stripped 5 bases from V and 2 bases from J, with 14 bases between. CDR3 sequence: CASSPGVGATDTQYF. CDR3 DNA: TGTGCCAGCAGCCCGGGGGTGGGGGCCACAGATACGCAGTATTTT.

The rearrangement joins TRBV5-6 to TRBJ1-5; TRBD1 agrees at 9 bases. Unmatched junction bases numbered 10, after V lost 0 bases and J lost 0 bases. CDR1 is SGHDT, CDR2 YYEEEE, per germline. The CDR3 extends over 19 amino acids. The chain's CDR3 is CASSLAGGTGQYSNQPQHF. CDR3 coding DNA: TGTGCCAGCAGCTTGGCTGGCGGGACAGGGCAATATAGCAATCAGCCCCAGCATTTT.

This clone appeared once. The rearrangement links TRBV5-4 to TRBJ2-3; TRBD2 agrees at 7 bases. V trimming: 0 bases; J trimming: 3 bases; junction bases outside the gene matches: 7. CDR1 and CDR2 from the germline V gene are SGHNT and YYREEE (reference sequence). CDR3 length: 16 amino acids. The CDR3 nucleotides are TGTGCCAGCAGCTTGGGGGCGGGAGCGGCGACAGATACGCAGTATTTT. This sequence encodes CASSLGAGAATDTQYF.

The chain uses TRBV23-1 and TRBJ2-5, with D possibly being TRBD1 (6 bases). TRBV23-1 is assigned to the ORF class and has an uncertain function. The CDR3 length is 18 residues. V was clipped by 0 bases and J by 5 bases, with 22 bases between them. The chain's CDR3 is CASSQSIVPQGQLETQYF. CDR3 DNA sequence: TGCGCCAGCAGTCAATCGATTGTCCCGCAGGGGCAATTGGAGACCCAGTACTTC.

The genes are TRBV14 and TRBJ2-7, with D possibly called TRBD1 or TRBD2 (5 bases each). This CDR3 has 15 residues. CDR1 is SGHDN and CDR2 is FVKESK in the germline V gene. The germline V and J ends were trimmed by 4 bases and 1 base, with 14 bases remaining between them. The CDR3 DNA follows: TGTGCCAGCAGCCGCCTTCCGGGACCTTCCTACGAGCAGTACTTC. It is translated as CASSRLPGPSYEQYF. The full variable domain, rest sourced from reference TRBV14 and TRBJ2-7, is EAGVTQFPSHSVIEKGQTVTLRCDPISGHDNLYWYRRVMGKEIKFLLHFVKESKQDESGMPNNRFLAERTGGTYSTLKVQPAELEDSGVYFCASSRLPGPSYEQYFGPGTRLTVT.

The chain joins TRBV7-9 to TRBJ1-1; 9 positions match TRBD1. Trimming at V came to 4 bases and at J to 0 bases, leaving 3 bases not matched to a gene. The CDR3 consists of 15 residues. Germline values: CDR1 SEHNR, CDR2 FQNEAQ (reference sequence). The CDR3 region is CASSSRDRVNTEAFF. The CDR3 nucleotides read TGTGCCAGCAGCTCCCGGGACAGGGTGAACACTGAAGCTTTCTTT.

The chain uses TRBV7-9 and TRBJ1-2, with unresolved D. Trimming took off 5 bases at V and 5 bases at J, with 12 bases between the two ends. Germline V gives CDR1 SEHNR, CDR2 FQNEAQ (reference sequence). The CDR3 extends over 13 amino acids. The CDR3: CASSPMVGYGYTF. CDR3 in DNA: TGTGCCAGCAGCCCTATGGTTGGGTATGGCTACACCTTC.

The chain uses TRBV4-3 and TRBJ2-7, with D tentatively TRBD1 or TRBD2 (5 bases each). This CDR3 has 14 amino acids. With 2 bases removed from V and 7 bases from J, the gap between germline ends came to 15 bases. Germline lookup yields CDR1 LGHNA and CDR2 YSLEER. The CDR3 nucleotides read TGCGCCAGCAGCCAATTAACTACAGGCGGGGAGCAGTACTTC. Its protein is CASSQLTTGGEQYF.

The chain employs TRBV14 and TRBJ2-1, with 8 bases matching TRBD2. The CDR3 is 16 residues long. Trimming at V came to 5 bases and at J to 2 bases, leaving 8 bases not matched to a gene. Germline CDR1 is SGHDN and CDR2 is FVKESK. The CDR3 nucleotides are TGTGCCAGCAGCTTCATCAGCGGGAGTCCCTACAATGAGCAGTTCTTC. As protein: CASSFISGSPYNEQFF.

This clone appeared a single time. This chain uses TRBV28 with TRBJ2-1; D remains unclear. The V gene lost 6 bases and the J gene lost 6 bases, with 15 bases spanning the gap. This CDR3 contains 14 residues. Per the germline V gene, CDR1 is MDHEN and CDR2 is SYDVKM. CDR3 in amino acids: CASSPPSIANEQFF. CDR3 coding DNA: TGTGCCAGCAGCCCCCCGTCGATAGCCAATGAGCAGTTCTTC.

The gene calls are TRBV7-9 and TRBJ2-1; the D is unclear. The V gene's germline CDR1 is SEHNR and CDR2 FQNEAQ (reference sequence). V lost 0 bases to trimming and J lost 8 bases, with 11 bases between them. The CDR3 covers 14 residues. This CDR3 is CASSLAEWNYEQFF. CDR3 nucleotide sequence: TGTGCCAGCAGCTTAGCGGAGTGGAATTATGAGCAGTTCTTC. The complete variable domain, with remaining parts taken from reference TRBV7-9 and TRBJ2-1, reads DTGVSQNPRHKITKRGQNVTFRCDPISEHNRLYWYRQTLGQGPEFLTYFQNEAQLEKSRLLSDRFSAERPKGSFSTLEIQRTEQGDSAMYLCASSLAEWNYEQFFGPGTRLTVL.

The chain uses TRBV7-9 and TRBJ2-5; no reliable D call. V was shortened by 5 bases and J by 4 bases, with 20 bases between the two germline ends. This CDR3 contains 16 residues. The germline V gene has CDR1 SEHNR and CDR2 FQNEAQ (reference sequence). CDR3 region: CASSPSEVRHRETQYF. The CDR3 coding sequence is TGTGCCAGCAGCCCTTCCGAAGTTCGTCATCGAGAGACCCAGTACTTC.

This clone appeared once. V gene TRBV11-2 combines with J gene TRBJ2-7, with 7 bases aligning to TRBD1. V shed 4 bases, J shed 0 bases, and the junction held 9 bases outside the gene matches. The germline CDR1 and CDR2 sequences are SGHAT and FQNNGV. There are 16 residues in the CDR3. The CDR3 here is CASSSLTGVPSYEQYF. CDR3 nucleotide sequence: TGTGCCAGCAGCTCCTTAACAGGGGTTCCCTCCTACGAGCAGTACTTC.

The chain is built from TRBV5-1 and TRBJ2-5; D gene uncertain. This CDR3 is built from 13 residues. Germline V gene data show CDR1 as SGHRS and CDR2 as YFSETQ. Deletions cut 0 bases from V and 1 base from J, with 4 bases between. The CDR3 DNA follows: TGCGCCAGCAGCTTGGCAACCCAAGAGACCCAGTACTTC. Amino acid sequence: CASSLATQETQYF. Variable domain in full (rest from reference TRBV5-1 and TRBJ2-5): KAGVTQTPRYLIKTRGQQVTLSCSPISGHRSVSWYQQTPGQGLQFLFEYFSETQRNKGNFPGRFSGRQFSNSRSEMNVSTLELGDSALYLCASSLATQETQYFGPGTRLLVL.

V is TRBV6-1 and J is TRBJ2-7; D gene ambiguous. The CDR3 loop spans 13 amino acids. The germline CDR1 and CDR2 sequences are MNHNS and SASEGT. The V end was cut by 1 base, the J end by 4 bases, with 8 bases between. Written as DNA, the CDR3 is TGTGCCAGCAGTGAAGTTCATGGGTACGAGCAGTACTTC. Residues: CASSEVHGYEQYF.

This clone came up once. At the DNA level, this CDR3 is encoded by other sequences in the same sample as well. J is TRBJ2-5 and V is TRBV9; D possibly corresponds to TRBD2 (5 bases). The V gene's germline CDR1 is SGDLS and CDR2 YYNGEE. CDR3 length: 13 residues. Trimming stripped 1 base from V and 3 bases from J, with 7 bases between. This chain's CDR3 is CASSVWGEETQYF. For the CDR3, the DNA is TGTGCCAGCAGCGTATGGGGAGAAGAGACCCAGTACTTC.

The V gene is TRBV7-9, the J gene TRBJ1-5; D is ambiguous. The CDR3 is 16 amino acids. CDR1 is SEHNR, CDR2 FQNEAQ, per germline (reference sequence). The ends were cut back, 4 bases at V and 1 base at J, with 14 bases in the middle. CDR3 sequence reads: CASSSGTLSSNQPQHF. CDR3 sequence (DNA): TGTGCCAGCAGCTCGGGAACCTTGTCCAGCAATCAGCCCCAGCATTTT.

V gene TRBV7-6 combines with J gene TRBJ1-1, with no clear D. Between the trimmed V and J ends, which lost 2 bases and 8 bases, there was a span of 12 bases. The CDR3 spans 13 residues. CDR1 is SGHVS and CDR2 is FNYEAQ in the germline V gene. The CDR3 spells CASSLRSGDEAFF. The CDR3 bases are TGTGCCAGCAGCTTACGCTCCGGCGACGAAGCTTTCTTT.

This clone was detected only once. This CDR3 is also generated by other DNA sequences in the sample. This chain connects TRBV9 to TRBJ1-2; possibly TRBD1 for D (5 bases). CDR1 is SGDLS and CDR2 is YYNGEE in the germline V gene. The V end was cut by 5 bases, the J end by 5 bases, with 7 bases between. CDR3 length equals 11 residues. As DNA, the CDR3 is TGTGCCAGCAGGAGGGGATATGGCTACACCTTC. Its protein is CASRRGYGYTF.

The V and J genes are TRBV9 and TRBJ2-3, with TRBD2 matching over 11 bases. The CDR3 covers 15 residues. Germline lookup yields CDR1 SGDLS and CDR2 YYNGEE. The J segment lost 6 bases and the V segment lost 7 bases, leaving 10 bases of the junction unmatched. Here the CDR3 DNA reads TGTGCCAGCCGGAGTAGCGGGAGGGACATGGATACGCAGTATTTT. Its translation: CASRSSGRDMDTQYF.

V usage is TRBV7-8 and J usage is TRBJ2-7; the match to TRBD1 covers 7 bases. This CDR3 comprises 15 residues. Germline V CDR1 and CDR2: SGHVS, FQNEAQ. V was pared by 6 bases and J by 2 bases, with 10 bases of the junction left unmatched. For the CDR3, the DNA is TGTGCCAGCAGATCCTCGGACAGGTTCCCCTACGAGCAGTACTTC. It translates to CASRSSDRFPYEQYF.

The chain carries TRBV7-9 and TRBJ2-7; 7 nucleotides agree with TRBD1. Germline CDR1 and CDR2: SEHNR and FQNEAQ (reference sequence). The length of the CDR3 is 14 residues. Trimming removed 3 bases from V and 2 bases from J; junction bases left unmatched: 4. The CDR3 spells CASSFTGAAYEQYF. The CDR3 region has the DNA TGTGCCAGCAGCTTCACAGGGGCGGCCTACGAGCAGTACTTC.

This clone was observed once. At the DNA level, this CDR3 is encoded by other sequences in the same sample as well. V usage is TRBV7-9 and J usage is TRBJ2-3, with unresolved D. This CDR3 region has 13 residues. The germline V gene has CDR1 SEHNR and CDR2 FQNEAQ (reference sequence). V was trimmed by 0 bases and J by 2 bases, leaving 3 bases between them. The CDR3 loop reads CASSLANTDTQYF. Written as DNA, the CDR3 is TGTGCCAGCAGCTTAGCTAACACAGATACGCAGTATTTT.

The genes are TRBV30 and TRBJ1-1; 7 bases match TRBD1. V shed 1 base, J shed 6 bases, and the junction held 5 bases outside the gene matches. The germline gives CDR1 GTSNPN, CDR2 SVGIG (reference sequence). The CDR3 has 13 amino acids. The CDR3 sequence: CAWSEGGASEAFF. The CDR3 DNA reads TGTGCCTGGAGTGAAGGGGGCGCCTCTGAAGCTTTCTTT.